What follows is one T cell receptor (beta chain) and its context. Its specificity is unknown. Donors, without exception, were Caucasian adults residing in Nashville, Tennessee. The sample originates from a study of shared clonotypes between healthy human individuals. Points from the study as a whole: Against clonotypes common to all four donors, non-shared ones had lower generation probabilities.

Sorted-subset replicate PCRs used roughly 210 ng of genomic DNA. This amount corresponded to about 30,000 T cell genomes. Per the study methods: Junction-only immunoSEQ data arrived without quality scores, meaning filtering differed. Sequencing used immunoSEQ multiplex PCR; TCRdb keeps in-frame clones, though not all of them. V, J and clone size were drawn from that table, and D and trimming were deduced from the DNA. In the table there are 2,500,000 or so clones, more than 90% of which are singletons. The sequenced material came from naive CD4+ T cells sorted from blood. Regarding subset: CD45RA+ positively selected. This TCR was recovered from a man between 18 and 35 years old in good health.

In nucleotides, the CDR3 is TGTGCCAGCAGTCCGGGGTTAGGGAATAATTCACCCCTCCACTTT. This sequence encodes CASSPGLGNNSPLHF. This rearrangement joins TRBV27 to TRBJ1-6; D unclear. CDR1 is MNHEY, CDR2 SMNVEV, per germline (reference sequence). This CDR3 contains 15 residues. Trimming removed 5 bases from V and 5 bases from J, with 13 bases in between.